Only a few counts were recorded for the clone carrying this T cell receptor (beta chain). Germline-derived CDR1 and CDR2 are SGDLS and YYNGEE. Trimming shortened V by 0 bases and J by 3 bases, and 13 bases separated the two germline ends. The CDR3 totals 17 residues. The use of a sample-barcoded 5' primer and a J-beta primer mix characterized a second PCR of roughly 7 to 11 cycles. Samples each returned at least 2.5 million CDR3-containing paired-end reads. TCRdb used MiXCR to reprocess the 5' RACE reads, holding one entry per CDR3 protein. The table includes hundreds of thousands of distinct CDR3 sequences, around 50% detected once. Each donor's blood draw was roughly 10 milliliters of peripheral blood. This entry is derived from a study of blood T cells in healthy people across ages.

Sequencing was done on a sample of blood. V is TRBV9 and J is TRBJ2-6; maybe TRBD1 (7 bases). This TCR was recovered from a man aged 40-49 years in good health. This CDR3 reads CASSVAPGGSGANVLTF. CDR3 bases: TGTGCCAGCAGCGTAGCCCCAGGGGGGAGTGGGGCCAACGTCCTGACTTTC.